Described below is a single T cell receptor (beta chain) sequence and its context. Which antigen it targets is not known. No qualities accompany the bases; no much larger clone lies one base away. These data originate in a study of T cells and copy number aberrations in small-cell lung cancer (dated by TCRdb to about 2021). A note on the overall study: To relate T cell metrics to mutations and copy number aberrations, the same tumor regions underwent both TCR repertoire sequencing and whole-exome sequencing. Tumor TCR data existed for about 17 patients, and 14 patients had TCR data from both tumor tissue and normal tissue.

Study-level results and caveats: Lower T-cell density, richness and clonality were observed in tumors than in adjacent lung tissue, although the difference in density was not significant. All specimens were formalin-fixed paraffin-embedded tissue, which is known to introduce sequencing artifacts. The study was limited by a small sample size because surgical resection is uncommon in small-cell lung cancer, and validation of the findings is required.

The donors were limited-stage small-cell lung cancer patients who had surgical resection in Hangzhou, China, between about 2008 and 2020. All donors had upfront surgery without preoperative chemotherapy or radiotherapy, and none received immunotherapy before or after surgery. In the sequenced cohort of about 18 patients, every patient was either a smoker or a heavy second-hand smoker. Adjacent normal lung was collected at least 2 cm from the tumor margin and was morphologically confirmed by two pathologists to be free of malignant cells. Multi-region TCR-beta sequencing of resected limited-stage small-cell lung cancers and of tumor-adjacent lung tissue was performed to characterize T cell repertoire heterogeneity. The AllPrep DNA/RNA FFPE Kit (Qiagen) was used to extract genomic DNA from FFPE tissue. TCR-beta CDR3 regions were amplified from genomic DNA with the immunoSEQ hsTCRB Kit using multiplexed V- and J-gene primers. Unique DNA barcodes were added in a second PCR, and the samples were pooled together with one negative control and one positive control. The pooled TCR-beta libraries were sequenced using a 150-cycle paired-end protocol on an Illumina MiSeq. The original pipeline was this. Raw sequencing data were processed by Adaptive Biotechnologies into a report containing normalized, annotated TCR-beta repertoires. T-cell density was computed as TCR-beta templates normalized to usable DNA, which was estimated by amplifying housekeeping genes. Richness counted unique rearrangements, and clonality was defined as 1 minus Pielou's evenness. Not all clones reach the TCRdb copy of this immuneACCESS table, which keeps in-frame sequences only. Checked studies attribute under half of the gap to unresolved V genes and leave the rest unexplained. V and J calls and clone size are those listed in that table; D and trimming were worked out from the DNA. In all, the sample holds some 3,100 clones, and approximately 90% of those were seen once. Around 4.3% of the sample is taken by the ten largest.

The receptor was derived from a man in his fifties or sixties with small cell lung cancer. Sample: normal tissue next to the tumor.

The CDR3 sequence is CSVLPDGHSNTEAFF. The DNA reads TGCAGCGTCCTCCCTGACGGGCACTCGAACACTGAAGCTTTCTTT. The sequence joins TRBV29-1 to TRBJ1-1; no D gene is confidently identified. CDR1 and CDR2 (SQVTM, ANQGSEA) derive from the germline V gene. V is cut by 6 bases and J by 1 base, and the space between the germline ends is 18 bases. The CDR3 covers 15 residues, taking in both the cysteine and the phenylalanine. Here the CDR3 DNA is all that survives: 45 bases in frame from base 1.